This T cell receptor (beta chain) derives from a study of blood T cell repertoires in COVID-19. Overall study context: Acute and convalescent COVID-19 specimens originated in the United States, Italy and Spain. T cells, B-cell-depleted T cells, or PBMCs supplied cDNA or gDNA.

Original processing methods: Reference gene primer amplification gave nucleated cell count estimates. The protocol was immunoSEQ multiplex PCR, while the TCRdb copy is restricted to in-frame clones and leaves out a portion. V, J and clone size reflect that table, while D and trimming were determined from the DNA. This table has over 100,000 clones, about four fifths appearing once. The germline gives CDR1 SGHTA, CDR2 FQGNSA. V lost 6 bases to trimming and J lost 6 bases; unmatched junction nucleotides: 4. The length of the CDR3 is 13 residues. This sequence originates from a man aged 40-49 years with active or convalescent COVID-19. This chain uses TRBV7-2 with TRBJ2-3; 9 bases agree with TRBD2. The sequencing input was peripheral blood. The CDR3 region is CASRTSGADTQYF. DNA for the CDR3: TGTGCCAGCAGGACTAGCGGCGCTGATACGCAGTATTTT.